The rows below give T cell receptor beta chains drawn from one sample of a study of regulatory T cells in long-lasting Graves disease. In TCRdb, the multiplex PCR reads were re-called with MiXCR into one record per CDR3 protein. Of about 620,000 distinct CDR3 sequences in the sample, 15% to 20% were seen once. The same data also went into a second study, on T cells in Graves' hyperthyroidism and ophthalmopathy.

This sample comprised peripheral blood mononuclear cells (PBMCs), obtained at new diagnosis, from a patient treated with antithyroid drugs. These receptors were taken from a woman aged 25 to 45 with Graves disease. Each CDR3 is given with its conserved first and last residue. A D gene is named only where the DNA matches it firmly. Some rows mark clone size as missing; the rest say once, few, many or name a class of expanded clone.

d_gene: -; abundance: -; j_gene: TRBJ2-3; v_gene: TRBV14; CDR3nt: TGTGCCAGCAGCCGTTCGTTGAGGTGGACCCTCACAGATACGCAGTATTTT; CDR3aa: CASSRSLRWTLTDTQYF
d_gene: -; abundance: many; j_gene: TRBJ2-3; v_gene: TRBV10-3; CDR3nt: TGTGCCATCAGTGAGTCCAGCACAGATACGCAGTATTTT; CDR3aa: CAISESSTDTQYF
d_gene: TRBD1; abundance: many; j_gene: TRBJ2-5; v_gene: TRBV28; CDR3nt: TGTGCCAGCGGAACCGGGACAGAAGAGACCCAGTACTTC; CDR3aa: CASGTGTEETQYF
d_gene: TRBD2; abundance: many; j_gene: TRBJ2-1; v_gene: TRBV12-5; CDR3nt: TGTGCTAGTGGTTTGGGACTAGCGAGCAATGAGCAGTTCTTC; CDR3aa: CASGLGLASNEQFF
d_gene: -; abundance: few; j_gene: TRBJ2-3; v_gene: TRBV3-1; CDR3nt: TGTGCCAGCAGCCCCGAGTCAGGGCGAATCACAGATACGCAGTATTTT; CDR3aa: CASSPESGRITDTQYF
d_gene: -; abundance: -; j_gene: TRBJ2-3; v_gene: TRBV29-1; CDR3nt: TGCAGCGTTGAAGAATCGCCGGGTAGCACAGATACGCAGTATTTT; CDR3aa: CSVEESPGSTDTQYF
d_gene: -; abundance: -; j_gene: TRBJ1-1; v_gene: TRBV19; CDR3nt: TGTGCCAGTCAAAAGACAGGGAACACTGAAGCTTTCTTT; CDR3aa: CASQKTGNTEAFF
d_gene: -; abundance: -; j_gene: TRBJ2-1; v_gene: TRBV13; CDR3nt: TGTGCCAGCAGCTCCCGGGTTGCGCCAGGCGCCTACAATGAGCAGTTCTTC; CDR3aa: CASSSRVAPGAYNEQFF
d_gene: -; abundance: many; j_gene: TRBJ2-1; v_gene: TRBV7-2; CDR3nt: TGTGCCAGCAGTGAGGGTATTGCTGAGCAGTTCTTC; CDR3aa: CASSEGIAEQFF
d_gene: TRBD2; abundance: many; j_gene: TRBJ2-1; v_gene: TRBV5-1; CDR3nt: TGCGCCAGCAGCTCGCCGGGACTAGCGGGAGTCAATGAGCAGTTCTTC; CDR3aa: CASSSPGLAGVNEQFF
d_gene: TRBD2; abundance: few; j_gene: TRBJ2-1; v_gene: TRBV9; CDR3nt: TGTGCCAGCAGCACTAGCGGGAGGGTCCCCTACAATGAGCAGTTCTTC; CDR3aa: CASSTSGRVPYNEQFF
d_gene: -; abundance: few; j_gene: TRBJ2-5; v_gene: TRBV5-8; CDR3nt: TGTGCCAGCAGCCCCGGTACTGGTCAGGGGGGAGAGACCCAGTACTTC; CDR3aa: CASSPGTGQGGETQYF
d_gene: TRBD1; abundance: once; j_gene: TRBJ2-7; v_gene: TRBV18; CDR3nt: TGTGCCAGCTCAACCGGGACAGGGGACGAGCAGTACTTC; CDR3aa: CASSTGTGDEQYF
d_gene: TRBD2; abundance: -; j_gene: TRBJ2-2; v_gene: TRBV7-6; CDR3nt: TGTGCCAGCAGCCCCACTAGCGGTTGGGCCGCCGGGGAGCTGTTTTTT; CDR3aa: CASSPTSGWAAGELFF
d_gene: -; abundance: -; j_gene: TRBJ1-3; v_gene: TRBV30; CDR3nt: TGTGCCTGGAGTGTAGGCGTTAACACCATATATTTT; CDR3aa: CAWSVGVNTIYF
d_gene: -; abundance: many; j_gene: TRBJ2-5; v_gene: TRBV29-1; CDR3nt: TGCAGCGTTGAAGATCGCGGGGGCGCTTTCCAAGAGACCCAGTACTTC; CDR3aa: CSVEDRGGAFQETQYF
d_gene: -; abundance: -; j_gene: TRBJ2-1; v_gene: TRBV5-1; CDR3nt: TGCGCCAGCAGCTTGTCTGTGGGGTACGTGAGCAATGAGCAGTTCTTC; CDR3aa: CASSLSVGYVSNEQFF
d_gene: -; abundance: -; j_gene: TRBJ2-3; v_gene: TRBV11-1; CDR3nt: TGTGCCAGCAGGACCAGGGGTGTGCCAGATACGCAGTATTTT; CDR3aa: CASRTRGVPDTQYF
d_gene: -; abundance: few; j_gene: TRBJ1-2; v_gene: TRBV28; CDR3nt: TGTGCCACCTCTCGGCCCTATGGCTACACCTTC; CDR3aa: CATSRPYGYTF
d_gene: -; abundance: few; j_gene: TRBJ1-1; v_gene: TRBV7-6; CDR3nt: TGTGCCAGCTCTCCTCCGACTGGGATGAACACTGAAGCTTTCTTT; CDR3aa: CASSPPTGMNTEAFF
d_gene: -; abundance: -; j_gene: TRBJ2-2; v_gene: TRBV5-1; CDR3nt: TGCGCCAGCAGCTTGTCGCGACTAGTAAGCGGGGAGCTGTTTTTT; CDR3aa: CASSLSRLVSGELFF
d_gene: -; abundance: many; j_gene: TRBJ1-5; v_gene: TRBV28; CDR3nt: TGTGCCAGCAGTTTATGGGGGTTGGGCAATCAGCCCCAGCATTTT; CDR3aa: CASSLWGLGNQPQHF
d_gene: TRBD1; abundance: few; j_gene: TRBJ1-2; v_gene: TRBV12-3/TRBV12-4; CDR3nt: TGTGCCAGCAGTCTAATTAGTAACAGGGGGCTTAGGGGCTACACCTTC; CDR3aa: CASSLISNRGLRGYTF
d_gene: -; abundance: once; j_gene: TRBJ2-1; v_gene: TRBV29-1; CDR3nt: TGCAGCGCCCGGGACTCAAGCTTCTACAATGAGCAGTTCTTC; CDR3aa: CSARDSSFYNEQFF